The source of this T cell receptor beta chain is a study of OX40 agonist ivuxolimab in advanced cancers. Across the study: Every 2 weeks, patients got intravenous ivuxolimab at one of six dose levels (0.01-10 mg/kg). The diagnoses of dose-escalation patients were hepatocellular carcinoma, melanoma, renal cell or head and neck cancer.

Clones were sequenced by immunoSEQ multiplex PCR, and TCRdb holds only the in-frame ones, with some missing. This sample has 37,000 or so clones, with 70% to 90% found just once. Blood specimens came from baseline, cycle 4 day 1, and cycle 7 day 1. Trimming left V 5 bases short and J 2 bases short, with 12 bases between. This CDR3 contains 14 residues. Germline assignment: CDR1 SGHTA and CDR2 FQGTGA. Sequencing was performed on CD4+ or CD8+ T cells sorted from blood, taken in a trial of the OX40 agonist ivuxolimab. This TCR derives from an adult with an advanced solid tumor such as melanoma, head and neck, liver or kidney cancer. The chain links TRBV7-3 to TRBJ2-5; D unclear. The CDR3 reads CASSAQGPQETQYF. DNA for the CDR3: TGTGCCAGCAGCGCCCAAGGGCCTCAAGAGACCCAGTACTTC.